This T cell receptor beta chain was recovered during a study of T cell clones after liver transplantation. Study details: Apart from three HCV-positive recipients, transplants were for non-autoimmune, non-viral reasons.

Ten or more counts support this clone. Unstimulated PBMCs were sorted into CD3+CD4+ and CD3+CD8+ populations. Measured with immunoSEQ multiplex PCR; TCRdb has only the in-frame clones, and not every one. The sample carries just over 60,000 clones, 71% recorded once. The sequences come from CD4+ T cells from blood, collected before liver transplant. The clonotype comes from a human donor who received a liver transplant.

The DNA of the CDR3 is TGTGCCAGTAGTATAGGACAGGGGGCAGGAGAGCCCCAGCATTTT. This sequence encodes CASSIGQGAGEPQHF. This chain connects TRBV19 to TRBJ1-5; 10 bases fit TRBD1. CDR3 length: 15 amino acids. Trimming at V came to 1 base and at J to 8 bases, leaving 5 bases not matched to a gene. In germline, CDR1 is LNHDA, CDR2 SQIVND (reference sequence). The whole variable domain, filled in from reference TRBV19 and TRBJ1-5, reads DGGITQSPKYLFRKEGQNVTLSCEQNLNHDAMYWYRQDPGQGLRLIYYSQIVNDFQKGDIAEGYSVSREKKESFPLTVTSAQKNPTAFYLCASSIGQGAGEPQHFGDGTRLSIL.